Given below is one T cell receptor beta chain in context. Its antigen is currently not known. Base qualities are not provided; no much larger clone lies one nucleotide away. The source of the sample is a study of PD-1 blockade in classical Hodgkin lymphoma (dated by TCRdb to the early 2020s). Study-wide context: Nivolumab dosing was 3 mg/kg intravenously every 2 weeks, continuing until either disease progression or unacceptable toxicity. A peripheral blood immune signature of response to PD-1 blockade in classical Hodgkin lymphoma was defined using TCR beta sequencing and CyTOF. Overall study outcomes, separate from this receptor: Baseline TCR diversity was reported to be lower in newly diagnosed patients than in healthy donors, and even lower in relapsed/refractory patients. CD4+ but not CD8+ TCR diversity rose significantly by C4D1 (p=0.0027 vs p=0.16), most apparent in complete responders (p=0.02). Patients starting nivolumab less than 1 year after ASCT had lower diversity and were excluded from later analyses to avoid confounding by immune reconstitution. Trial patients achieving complete response had baseline diversity similar to newly diagnosed patients, whereas partial responders and progressors had significantly lower diversity. The study was limited to a single clinical trial cohort, and causes of repertoire differences, possibly disease activity or prior therapy, remained undefined.

This specimen's time point label, interpreted: cycle 2 day 1 (C2D1) of nivolumab. Every trial patient had relapsed following autologous stem cell transplantation, and prior brentuximab vedotin exposure was what differed among cohorts A, B and C. A total of roughly 60 patients with relapsed/refractory classical Hodgkin lymphoma made up the trial cohort, and each patient's best overall response was complete response, partial response or progressive disease. In the multi-cohort phase II CheckMate 205 trial, trial patients received single-agent nivolumab. Best overall response was determined by an independent review committee according to the 2007 International Working Group response criteria. Trial PBMCs were collected immediately before nivolumab initiation (C1D1) and during therapy at cycle 2 day 1 and cycle 4 day 1. Peripheral blood was collected in 8 mL Vacutainer Cell Preparation Tubes, from which PBMCs were isolated by centrifugation and then cryopreserved.

The Qiagen DNeasy kit was used to extract genomic DNA both from unsorted PBMCs and from the negatively selected CD4+ and CD8+ fractions. Using primers that anneal to V and J segments, immunoSEQ multiplex PCR amplified the TCR beta CDR3 regions. Amplification bias was minimized using a synthetic immune receptor repertoire, and residual bias was removed computationally after sequencing. In the authors' own workflow: Custom Python scripts were used to quantify repertoire diversity as the Shannon entropy index. Unsorted, CD4+ and CD8+ repertoires were analyzed separately, except in combined analyses where CD4+ and CD8+ sequences were merged in silico. Clonal expansion was defined as a frequency increase of at least 2-fold after treatment compared with C1D1, and clones undetected at baseline were assigned a pseudocount of 0.5. Singleton clones were defined as clones with 0 or 1 copy at C1D1, and non-singleton clones were defined as clones with 2 or more copies. Clones expanded in unsorted samples were assigned a CD4+, CD8+ or unknown annotation through matching of protein sequences in sorted samples from the same patient. Wilcoxon tests on paired samples were used to test changes in diversity from C1D1 to C4D1. The table comes from immuneACCESS by way of TCRdb, which keeps in-frame sequences with V and J called. Part of the clones is missing from these tables; in studies checked, under half for an unresolved V gene and the rest for unknown reasons. V and J calls and clone size are as listed in that table; D and trimming were resolved from the DNA. Present in this sample are tens of thousands of clones, approximately 92% of which were seen just once. About 10% of the sample is taken by the ten largest.

The source of this sequence is a human donor with classical Hodgkin lymphoma. The starting material was peripheral blood mononuclear cells (PBMCs), obtained before the second cycle of nivolumab.

DNA sequence: TGTGCCAGCAGCTTCCCGGGACAGACATCCGAGGGGGGCTACACCTTC. Its protein reads: CASSFPGQTSEGGYTF. The chain links TRBV28 with TRBJ1-2; 7 bases in the middle match TRBD1. The CDR3 spans 16 residues, from the cysteine through the phenylalanine. Kept here is only the CDR3 DNA, which spans 48 bases and is read in frame from base 1. Sequences MDHEN (CDR1) and SYDVKM (CDR2) are obtained from the germline V gene. The germline V end is reduced by 6 bases and the J end by 8 bases; junction bases left unmatched: 18.